This entry describes one TCR beta chain. This sample is drawn from a study of blood T cell repertoires in COVID-19. Study details: Researchers got acute and convalescent COVID-19 samples from the United States, Italy and Spain. In each case, the material was cDNA or gDNA derived from T cells, B-cell-depleted T cells, or PBMCs.

The germline V gene has CDR1 SQVTM and CDR2 ANQGSEA. The V end was cut by 6 bases, the J end by 4 bases, with 16 bases between. This CDR3 comprises 14 residues. In the authors' methods: Amplification of reference gene primers was used by the study to estimate nucleated cell counts. Some clones are missing from TCRdb's copy, which holds only in-frame ones; the method was immunoSEQ multiplex PCR. That table furnishes V, J and clone size, whereas the DNA furnished D and trimming. The sample includes around 190,000 clones, 75% to 85% seen only once; the top ten take 6.9%. The source material was peripheral blood. The receptor comes from a man between 60 and 75 years old with acute or convalescent COVID-19. The rearrangement links TRBV29-1 to TRBJ1-5, with a weak D call TRBD1 (5 bases). This chain's CDR3 is CSVTGPDPNQPQHF. CDR3 nucleotides: TGCAGCGTAACAGGCCCCGACCCAAATCAGCCCCAGCATTTT.